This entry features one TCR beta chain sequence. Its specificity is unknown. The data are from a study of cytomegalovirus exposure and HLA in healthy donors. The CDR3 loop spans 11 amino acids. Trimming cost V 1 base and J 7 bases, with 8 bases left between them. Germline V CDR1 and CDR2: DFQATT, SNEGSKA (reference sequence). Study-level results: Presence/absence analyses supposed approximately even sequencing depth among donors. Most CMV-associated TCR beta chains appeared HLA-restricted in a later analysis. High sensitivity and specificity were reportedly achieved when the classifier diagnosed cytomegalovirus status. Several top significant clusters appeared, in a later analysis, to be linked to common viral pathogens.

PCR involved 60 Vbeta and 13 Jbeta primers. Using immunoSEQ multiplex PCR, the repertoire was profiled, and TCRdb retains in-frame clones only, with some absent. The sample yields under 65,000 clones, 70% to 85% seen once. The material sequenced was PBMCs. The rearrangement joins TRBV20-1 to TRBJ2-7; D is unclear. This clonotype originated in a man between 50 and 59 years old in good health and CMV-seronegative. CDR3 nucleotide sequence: TGCAGTGCTAGAGCGAGTAGTGAGCAGTACTTC. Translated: CSARASSEQYF.